A selection of T cell receptor beta chains follows, all from one sample in a study of CD8+CD57+ T cells in acquired aplastic anemia. TCRdb reanalysed the reads using MiXCR and keeps one entry per CDR3 protein. The repertoire holds about 220,000 distinct CDR3 sequences, with around 46% as singletons. Sample: sorted CD4+, CD8+, or CD8+CD57+ T cells (not recorded which) from PBMCs. These receptors were collected from a human donor with aplastic anemia. Each CDR3 is given with its conserved first and last residue. A D gene is named only where the DNA matches it firmly. Size is stated for part of the rows, as once, few or many counts, or as a class when the clone is expanded.

>few|-|TRBV2|TRBJ2-3
CASSSTRITDTQYF
TGTGCCAGCAGTTCGACTAGAATCACAGATACGCAGTATTTT
>many|TRBD1|TRBV5-1|TRBJ1-1
CASSFRQGQNTEAFF
TGCGCCAGCAGCTTCAGACAGGGACAGAACACTGAAGCTTTCTTT
>few|-|TRBV4-2|TRBJ2-7
CASSPAGRTEQYF
TGTGCCAGCAGCCCGGCGGGGAGAACCGAGCAGTACTTC
>-|TRBD1|TRBV20-1|TRBJ2-7
CSVRTARGYEQYF
TGCAGTGTTAGGACAGCCAGGGGGTACGAGCAGTACTTC
>many|-|TRBV6-5|TRBJ1-1
CASRYSGGGFTEAFF
TGTGCCAGCAGATACTCTGGTGGGGGCTTTACTGAAGCTTTCTTT
>-|-|TRBV9|TRBJ1-4
CASSVGTTSGEKLFF
TGTGCCAGCAGCGTAGGCACAACAAGCGGTGAAAAACTGTTTTTT
>-|-|TRBV7-2|TRBJ2-3
CASSWSVADTQYF
TGTGCCAGCAGCTGGAGCGTGGCAGATACGCAGTATTTT
>-|TRBD2|TRBV9|TRBJ2-3
CASSVIAGEDTQYF
TGTGCCAGCAGCGTAATAGCGGGAGAAGATACGCAGTATTTT
>many|-|TRBV19|TRBJ2-3
CASTPREGTDTQYF
TGTGCCAGTACCCCCAGGGAAGGCACAGATACGCAGTATTTT
>-|TRBD1|TRBV7-9|TRBJ2-7
CASGDRARNEQYF
TGCGCCAGCGGAGACAGGGCTCGAAACGAGCAGTACTTC
>many|-|TRBV19|TRBJ1-4
CASSINDRRSQKLFF
TGTGCCAGTAGTATAAATGACAGGAGGTCGCAAAAACTGTTTTTT
>-|TRBD1|TRBV6-1|TRBJ2-5
CASSVGQGGPTQETQYF
TGTGCCAGCAGTGTAGGACAGGGGGGGCCTACACAAGAGACCCAGTACTTC
>once|-|TRBV11-2|TRBJ2-7
CTSSSMKKTVPYEQYF
TGTACCAGCAGCTCCATGAAAAAGACAGTACCTTACGAGCAGTACTTC
>-|-|TRBV20-1|TRBJ1-2
CSSADYGYTF
TGCAGCTCGGCCGATTATGGCTACACCTTC
>many|-|TRBV14|TRBJ2-3
CASSQGEGTDTQYF
TGTGCCAGCAGCCAAGGGGAAGGGACAGATACGCAGTATTTT
>-|-|TRBV20-1|TRBJ1-6
CSARDLGDSYNSPLHF
TGCAGTGCTAGAGACTTGGGGGACTCCTATAATTCACCCCTCCACTTT
>many|TRBD2|TRBV7-9|TRBJ2-1
CASSSSGGNYNEQFF
TGTGCCAGCAGCTCTAGCGGGGGGAACTACAATGAGCAGTTCTTC
>-|-|TRBV2|TRBJ2-7
CAAGQSSYEQYF
TGTGCCGCAGGACAGAGCTCCTACGAGCAGTACTTC
>many|TRBD1|TRBV7-9|TRBJ1-1
CASSFPPGQTYMNTEAFF
TGTGCCAGCAGCTTTCCCCCGGGACAGACCTACATGAACACTGAAGCTTTCTTT
>-|TRBD1|TRBV7-9|TRBJ1-1
CASRPGQGPNTEAFF
TGTGCCAGCAGACCGGGACAGGGACCGAACACTGAAGCTTTCTTT
>-|-|TRBV5-1|TRBJ2-3
CASTRTAQFTDTQYF
TGCGCCAGCACCAGGACAGCCCAGTTCACAGATACGCAGTATTTT
>many|-|TRBV6-4|TRBJ2-1
CASRDVSGGEQFF
TGTGCCAGCAGGGACGTGTCGGGGGGCGAGCAGTTCTTC
>-|TRBD1|TRBV2|TRBJ1-1
CATAPGRGDGTEAFF
TGTGCCACCGCCCCGGGCAGGGGGGATGGCACTGAAGCTTTCTTT
>-|TRBD1|TRBV20-1|TRBJ1-2
CSLDRVGKDYGYTF
TGCAGTCTAGACAGGGTTGGGAAGGACTATGGCTACACCTTC
>-|TRBD2|TRBV29-1|TRBJ2-7
CSVKRESYEQYF
TGCAGCGTAAAGCGGGAGTCCTACGAGCAGTACTTC
>many|-|TRBV29-1|TRBJ2-2
CSVDPGSGTGELFF
TGCAGCGTTGATCCTGGGTCGGGCACCGGGGAGCTGTTTTTT
>once|TRBD2|TRBV7-9|TRBJ2-4
CASRPAPGGIQYF
TGTGCCAGCAGACCAGCTCCGGGGGGCATTCAGTACTTC
>many|-|TRBV7-9|TRBJ2-5
CASSFGVLQETQYF
TGTGCCAGCAGCTTTGGAGTCCTCCAAGAGACCCAGTACTTC
>-|TRBD1|TRBV11-2|TRBJ2-7
CASSSPRGRGLHEQYF
TGTGCCAGCAGCTCCCCCAGGGGGCGCGGGCTACACGAGCAGTACTTC
>many|TRBD1|TRBV5-6|TRBJ1-2
CASSPQGAGGYTF
TGTGCCAGCAGCCCGCAGGGGGCAGGTGGCTACACCTTC
>-|-|TRBV25-1|TRBJ2-1
CASSDSIGGGDEQFF
TGTGCCAGCAGTGATTCAATAGGGGGAGGCGATGAGCAGTTCTTC
>many|-|TRBV19|TRBJ2-2
CASSMPPRVFRELFF
TGTGCCAGTAGTATGCCCCCTCGAGTTTTCCGGGAGCTGTTTTTT
>once|-|TRBV12-3/TRBV12-4|TRBJ1-2
CASSLLGRGNYGYTF
TGTGCCAGCAGTTTGTTGGGGAGAGGAAACTATGGCTACACCTTC
>many|-|TRBV20-1|TRBJ1-4
CSARLNYATNEKLFF
TGCAGTGCTAGACTTAATTATGCAACTAATGAAAAACTGTTTTTT
>few|-|TRBV9|TRBJ1-1
CASSQRGSEAFF
TGTGCCAGCAGTCAGAGGGGCAGTGAAGCTTTCTTT
>once|-|TRBV6-2/TRBV6-3|TRBJ2-7
CASSYTAGYEQYF
TGTGCCAGCAGTTATACCGCAGGCTACGAGCAGTACTTC
>-|-|TRBV2|TRBJ2-2
CASSVQGGELFF
TGTGCCAGCAGTGTACAAGGCGGGGAGCTGTTTTTT
>many|-|TRBV4-1|TRBJ2-7
CASSPPFPQRYEQYF
TGCGCCAGCAGCCCGCCCTTCCCTCAGCGATACGAGCAGTACTTC
>-|TRBD1|TRBV20-1|TRBJ1-1
CSAREDRGAFF
TGCAGTGCTAGAGAAGACAGGGGAGCTTTCTTT
>many|-|TRBV10-3|TRBJ1-4
CAISDRPNEKLFF
TGTGCCATCAGTGACAGGCCTAATGAAAAACTGTTTTTT
>once|-|TRBV11-2|TRBJ2-7
CASSLRRGYEQYF
TGTGCCAGCAGCCTCCGACGGGGCTACGAGCAGTACTTC
>-|-|TRBV19|TRBJ1-2
CASSRGIYGYTF
TGTGCCAGTAGTCGAGGGATATATGGCTACACCTTC
>-|TRBD2|TRBV7-2|TRBJ2-7
CASSLDALRGGYEQYF
TGTGCCAGCAGCTTAGATGCTTTGCGGGGGGGATACGAGCAGTACTTC
>few|TRBD2|TRBV3-1|TRBJ2-7
CASSQDLGRTSGSYEQYF
TGTGCCAGCAGCCAAGATCTTGGGCGGACTAGCGGGAGCTACGAGCAGTACTTC
>-|-|TRBV7-2|TRBJ2-2
CATYTGELFF
TGTGCCACATACACCGGGGAGCTGTTTTTT
>many|-|TRBV7-3|TRBJ2-7
CASSFGAGGPYEQYF
TGTGCCAGCAGCTTCGGTGCTGGGGGCCCCTACGAGCAGTACTTC
>few|-|TRBV6-9|TRBJ2-3
CASSYGTGGGTDTQYF
TGTGCCAGCAGTTATGGGACCGGGGGCGGCACAGATACGCAGTATTTT
>-|-|TRBV27|TRBJ1-4
CASSRQQPTNEKLFF
TGTGCCAGCAGCCGACAACAGCCAACTAATGAGAAACTGTTTTTT
>many|TRBD1|TRBV12-3/TRBV12-4|TRBJ2-1
CASSLKRGTVYNEQFF
TGTGCCAGCAGTTTAAAGCGAGGGACAGTTTACAATGAGCAGTTCTTC
>-|TRBD1|TRBV14|TRBJ2-7
CASSQAPGGDEQYF
TGTGCCAGCAGCCAAGCCCCAGGGGGAGACGAGCAGTACTTC
>-|TRBD1|TRBV20-1|TRBJ1-2
CSARSGQTYGYTF
TGCAGTGCTAGGTCGGGACAGACCTATGGCTACACCTTC
>-|-|TRBV15|TRBJ1-1
CATSRDDFVVAFF
TGTGCCACCAGCAGAGATGATTTTGTGGTAGCTTTCTTT
>many|-|TRBV15|TRBJ2-1
CATSPQNTPYNEQFF
TGTGCCACCAGCCCCCAGAATACTCCCTACAATGAGCAGTTCTTC
>-|-|TRBV7-9|TRBJ2-7
CASSLHLGDTEQYF
TGTGCCAGCAGCTTACACCTGGGGGATACCGAGCAGTACTTC